This TCR beta chain emerged from a study of T cell responses to AZD1222 COVID-19 vaccine. Overall study context: Pooled in the analysis were second doses at about 4 or about 12 weeks.

CDR1 SGDLS and CDR2 YYNGEE come from the germline V gene. V was trimmed by 4 bases and J by 5 bases, leaving 18 bases between them. The CDR3 has 15 residues. Regarding the study as a whole: The peak T cell response came first, and repertoires were sampled only after it.

In regard to this clone: No antigen is known for it.

Clones were sequenced by immunoSEQ multiplex PCR, and TCRdb holds only the in-frame ones, with some missing. The table records some 120,000 clones, approximately 90% of them present only once. The gene calls are TRBV9 and TRBJ1-2, with D hard to call. The clonotype comes from an adult in good health. The specimen comprised peripheral blood, sampled on day 0 of AZD1222 vaccination. The CDR3 loop is CASSPLAVGLYGYTF. CDR3 DNA sequence: TGTGCCAGCAGCCCCCTAGCAGTCGGACTATATGGCTACACCTTC.